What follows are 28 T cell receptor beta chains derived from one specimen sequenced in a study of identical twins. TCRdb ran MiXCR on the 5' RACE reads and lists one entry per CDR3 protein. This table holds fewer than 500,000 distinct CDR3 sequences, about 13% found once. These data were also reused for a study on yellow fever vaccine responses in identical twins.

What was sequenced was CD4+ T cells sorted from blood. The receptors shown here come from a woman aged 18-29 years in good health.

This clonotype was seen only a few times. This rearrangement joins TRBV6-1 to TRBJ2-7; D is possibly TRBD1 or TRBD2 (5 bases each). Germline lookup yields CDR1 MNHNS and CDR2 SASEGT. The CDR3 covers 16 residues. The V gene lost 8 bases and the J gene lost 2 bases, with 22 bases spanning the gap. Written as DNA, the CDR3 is TGTGCCAGCTCGCCCCCCAGAGGGACGGCTACCTACGAGCAGTACTTC. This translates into CASSPPRGTATYEQYF.

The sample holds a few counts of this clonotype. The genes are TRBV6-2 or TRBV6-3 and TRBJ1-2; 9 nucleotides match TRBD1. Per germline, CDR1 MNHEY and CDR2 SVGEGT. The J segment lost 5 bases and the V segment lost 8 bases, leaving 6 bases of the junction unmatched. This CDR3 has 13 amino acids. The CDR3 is CASFRGTGYGYTF. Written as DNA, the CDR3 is TGTGCCAGCTTCCGAGGGACAGGGTATGGCTACACCTTC.

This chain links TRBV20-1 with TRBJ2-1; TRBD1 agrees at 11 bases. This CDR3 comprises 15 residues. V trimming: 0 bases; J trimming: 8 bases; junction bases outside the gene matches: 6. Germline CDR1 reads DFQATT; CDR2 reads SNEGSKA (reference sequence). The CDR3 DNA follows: TGCAGTGCTAGAGATCCATGGACAGGGGGCGATGAGCAGTTCTTC. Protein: CSARDPWTGGDEQFF.

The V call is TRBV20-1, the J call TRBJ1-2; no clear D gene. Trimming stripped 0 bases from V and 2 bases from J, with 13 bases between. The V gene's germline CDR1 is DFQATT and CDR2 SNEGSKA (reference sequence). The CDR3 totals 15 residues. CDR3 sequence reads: CSARDVGRVNYGYTF. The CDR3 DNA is TGCAGTGCTAGAGATGTGGGAAGGGTAAACTATGGCTACACCTTC.

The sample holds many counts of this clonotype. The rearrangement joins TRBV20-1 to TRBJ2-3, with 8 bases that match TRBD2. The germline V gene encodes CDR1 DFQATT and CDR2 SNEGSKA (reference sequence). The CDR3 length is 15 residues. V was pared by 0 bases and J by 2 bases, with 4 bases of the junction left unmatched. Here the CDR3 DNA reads TGCAGTGCTAGAGAATTCGGGAGGGCCACAGATACGCAGTATTTT. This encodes CSAREFGRATDTQYF.

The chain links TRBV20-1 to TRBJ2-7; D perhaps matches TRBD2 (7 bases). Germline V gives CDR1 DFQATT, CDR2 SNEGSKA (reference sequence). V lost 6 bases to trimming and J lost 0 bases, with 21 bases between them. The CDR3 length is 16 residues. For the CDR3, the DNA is TGCAGTGCATTGGGGGGGTATCCGACAGGCTCCTACGAGCAGTACTTC. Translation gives CSALGGYPTGSYEQYF.

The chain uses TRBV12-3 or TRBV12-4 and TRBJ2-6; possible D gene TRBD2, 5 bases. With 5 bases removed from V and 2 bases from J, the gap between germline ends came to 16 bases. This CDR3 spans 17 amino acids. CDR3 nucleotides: TGTGCCAGCAGTAAGAGACGGGATCGTACTGGGGCCAACGTCCTGACTTTC. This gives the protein CASSKRRDRTGANVLTF.

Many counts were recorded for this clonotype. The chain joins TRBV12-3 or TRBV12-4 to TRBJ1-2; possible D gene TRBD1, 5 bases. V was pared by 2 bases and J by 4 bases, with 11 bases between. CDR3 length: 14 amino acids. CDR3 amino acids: CASSLRAGLYGYTF. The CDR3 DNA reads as TGTGCCAGCAGTTTAAGGGCAGGGCTCTATGGCTACACCTTC.

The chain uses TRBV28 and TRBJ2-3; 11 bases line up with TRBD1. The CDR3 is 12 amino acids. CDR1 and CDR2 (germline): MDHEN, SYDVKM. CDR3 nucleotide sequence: TGTCGGACAGGGGGCCGTGGAGATACGCAGTATTTT. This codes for CRTGGRGDTQYF.

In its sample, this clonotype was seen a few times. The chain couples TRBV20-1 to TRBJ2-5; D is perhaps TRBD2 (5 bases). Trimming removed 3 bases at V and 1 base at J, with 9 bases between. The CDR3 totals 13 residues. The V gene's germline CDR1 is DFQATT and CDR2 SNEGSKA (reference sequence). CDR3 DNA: TGCAGTGCTAGGTGGGGAGTCCAAGAGACCCAGTACTTC. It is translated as CSARWGVQETQYF.

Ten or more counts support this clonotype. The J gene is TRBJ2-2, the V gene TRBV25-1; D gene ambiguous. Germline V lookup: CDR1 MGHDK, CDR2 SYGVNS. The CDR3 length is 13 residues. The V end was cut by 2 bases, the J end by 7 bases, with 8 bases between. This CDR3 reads CASSETYLGELFF. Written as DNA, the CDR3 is TGTGCCAGCAGTGAAACTTACCTCGGGGAGCTGTTTTTT.

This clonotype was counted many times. DNA of the CDR3: TGTGCCATCAGTGACGACAGGAATAGCAATCAGCCCCAGCATTTT. It encodes CAISDDRNSNQPQHF. The V gene is TRBV10-3, the J gene TRBJ1-5; maybe TRBD1 (6 bases). CDR3 length: 15 amino acids. The germline gives CDR1 ENHRY, CDR2 SYGVKD. Trimming shortened V by 3 bases and J by 0 bases, and 9 bases separated the two germline ends.

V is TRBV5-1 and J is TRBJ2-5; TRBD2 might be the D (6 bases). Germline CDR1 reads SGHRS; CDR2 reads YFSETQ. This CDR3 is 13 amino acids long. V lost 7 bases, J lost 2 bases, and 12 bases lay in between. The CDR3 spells CASSLAEQETQYF. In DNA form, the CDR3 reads TGCGCCAGCTCCTTAGCGGAGCAAGAGACCCAGTACTTC.

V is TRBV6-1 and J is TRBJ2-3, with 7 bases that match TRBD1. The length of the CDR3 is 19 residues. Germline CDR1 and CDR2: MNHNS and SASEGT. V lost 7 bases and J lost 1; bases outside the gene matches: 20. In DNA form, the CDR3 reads TGTGCCAGCAAACTCCGGGACAGATTTTTTAATCACCGCACAGATACGCAGTATTTT. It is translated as CASKLRDRFFNHRTDTQYF.

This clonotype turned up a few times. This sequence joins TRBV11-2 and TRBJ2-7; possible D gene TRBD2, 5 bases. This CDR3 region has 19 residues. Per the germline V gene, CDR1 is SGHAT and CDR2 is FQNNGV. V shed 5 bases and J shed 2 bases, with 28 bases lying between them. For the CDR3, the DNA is TGTGCCAGCAGCATCTTACGCCTTCTCCGGGGATCCGGACCCTACGAGCAGTACTTC. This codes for CASSILRLLRGSGPYEQYF. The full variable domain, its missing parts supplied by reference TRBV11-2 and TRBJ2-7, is EAGVAQSPRYKIIEKRQSVAFWCNPISGHATLYWYQQILGQGPKLLIQFQNNGVVDDSQLPKDRFSAERLKGVDSTLKIQPAKLEDSAVYLCASSILRLLRGSGPYEQYFGPGTRLTVT.

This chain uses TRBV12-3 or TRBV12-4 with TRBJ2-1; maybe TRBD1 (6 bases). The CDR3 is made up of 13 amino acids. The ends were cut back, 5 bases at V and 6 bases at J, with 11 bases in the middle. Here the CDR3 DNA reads TGTGCCAGCAGTCAGGGGTTGGGCAATGAGCAGTTCTTC. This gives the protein CASSQGLGNEQFF.

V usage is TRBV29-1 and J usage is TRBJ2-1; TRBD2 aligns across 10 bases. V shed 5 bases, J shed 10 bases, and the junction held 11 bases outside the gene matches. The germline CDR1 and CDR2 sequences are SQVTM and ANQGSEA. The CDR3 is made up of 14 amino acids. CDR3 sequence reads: CSVSPPSGGQEQFF. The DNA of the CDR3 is TGCAGCGTTTCCCCTCCTAGCGGGGGCCAAGAGCAGTTCTTC.

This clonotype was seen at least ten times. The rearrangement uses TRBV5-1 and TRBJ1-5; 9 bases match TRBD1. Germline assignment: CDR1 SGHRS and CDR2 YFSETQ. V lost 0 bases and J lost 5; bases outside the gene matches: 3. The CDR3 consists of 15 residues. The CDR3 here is CASSLDGTGYQPQHF. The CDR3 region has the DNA TGCGCCAGCAGCTTGGATGGGACAGGGTATCAGCCCCAGCATTTT.

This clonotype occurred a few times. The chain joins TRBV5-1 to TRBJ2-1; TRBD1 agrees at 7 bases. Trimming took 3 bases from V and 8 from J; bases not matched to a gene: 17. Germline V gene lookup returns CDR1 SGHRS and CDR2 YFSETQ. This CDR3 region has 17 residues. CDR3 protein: CASSSTTRQGPGDEQFF. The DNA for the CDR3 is TGCGCCAGCAGCTCCACCACACGACAGGGCCCAGGGGATGAGCAGTTCTTC.

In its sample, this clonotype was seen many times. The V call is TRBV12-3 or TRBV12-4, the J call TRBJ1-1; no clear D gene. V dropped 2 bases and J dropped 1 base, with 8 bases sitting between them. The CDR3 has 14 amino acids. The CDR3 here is CASSLKQANTEAFF. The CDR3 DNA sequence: TGTGCCAGCAGTTTAAAGCAGGCGAACACTGAAGCTTTCTTT.

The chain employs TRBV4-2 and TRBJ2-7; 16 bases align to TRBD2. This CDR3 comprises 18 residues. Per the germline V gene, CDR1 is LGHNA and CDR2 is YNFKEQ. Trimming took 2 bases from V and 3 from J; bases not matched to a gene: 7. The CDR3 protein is CASSQNTGTSGRVYEQYF. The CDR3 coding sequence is TGTGCCAGCAGCCAAAATACCGGGACTAGCGGGAGGGTCTACGAGCAGTACTTC.

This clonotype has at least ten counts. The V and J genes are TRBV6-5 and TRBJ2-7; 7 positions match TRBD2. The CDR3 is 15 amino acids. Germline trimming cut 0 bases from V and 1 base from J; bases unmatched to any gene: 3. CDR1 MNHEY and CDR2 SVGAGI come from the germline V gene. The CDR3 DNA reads TGTGCCAGCAGTTACTCGGGGGGGAAGTCCTACGAGCAGTACTTC. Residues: CASSYSGGKSYEQYF.

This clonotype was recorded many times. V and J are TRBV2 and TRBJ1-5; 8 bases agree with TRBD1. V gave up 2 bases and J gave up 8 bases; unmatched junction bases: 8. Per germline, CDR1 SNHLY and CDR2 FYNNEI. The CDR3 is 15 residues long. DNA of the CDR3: TGTGCCAGCAGTGAACGGGGACAGGTCGGAAAGCCCCAGCATTTT. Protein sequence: CASSERGQVGKPQHF.

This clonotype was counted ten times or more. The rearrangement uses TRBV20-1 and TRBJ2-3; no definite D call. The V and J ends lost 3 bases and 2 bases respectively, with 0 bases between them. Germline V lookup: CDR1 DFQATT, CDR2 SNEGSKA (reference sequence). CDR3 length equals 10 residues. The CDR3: CSASTDTQYF. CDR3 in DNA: TGCAGTGCTAGCACAGATACGCAGTATTTT.

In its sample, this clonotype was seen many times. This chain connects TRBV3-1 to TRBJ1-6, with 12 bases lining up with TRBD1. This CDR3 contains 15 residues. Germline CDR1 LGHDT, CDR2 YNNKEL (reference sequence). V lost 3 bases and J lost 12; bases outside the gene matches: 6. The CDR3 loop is CASSHGDRGQKPLHF. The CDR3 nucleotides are TGTGCCAGCAGCCACGGGGACAGGGGGCAGAAACCCCTCCACTTT.

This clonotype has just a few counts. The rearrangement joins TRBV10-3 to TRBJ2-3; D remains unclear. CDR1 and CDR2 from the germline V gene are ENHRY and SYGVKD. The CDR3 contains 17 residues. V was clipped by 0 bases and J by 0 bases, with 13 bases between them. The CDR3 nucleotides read TGTGCCATCAGTGAGTCGAGGATTGGGGATAGCACAGATACGCAGTATTTT. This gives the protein CAISESRIGDSTDTQYF.

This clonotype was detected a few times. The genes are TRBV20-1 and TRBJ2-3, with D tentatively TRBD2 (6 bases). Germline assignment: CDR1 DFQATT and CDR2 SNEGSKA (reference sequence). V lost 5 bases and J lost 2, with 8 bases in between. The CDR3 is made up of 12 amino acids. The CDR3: CSAPDYTDTQYF. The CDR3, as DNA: TGCAGTGCTCCGGACTACACAGATACGCAGTATTTT.

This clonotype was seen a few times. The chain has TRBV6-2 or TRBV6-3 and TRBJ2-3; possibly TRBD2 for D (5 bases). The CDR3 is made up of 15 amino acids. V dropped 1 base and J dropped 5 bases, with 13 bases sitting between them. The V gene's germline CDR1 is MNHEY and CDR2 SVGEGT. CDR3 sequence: CASSYWGEVKDTQYF. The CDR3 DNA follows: TGTGCCAGCAGTTACTGGGGAGAAGTGAAAGATACGCAGTATTTT.